This TCR beta chain was recorded in a study of blood T cell repertoires in COVID-19. The overall study: Sources were T cells, B-cell-depleted T cells, or PBMCs; the material itself was cDNA or gDNA.

In the original processing: Estimation of nucleated cell counts relied on the amplification of reference gene primers. Profiling relied on immunoSEQ multiplex PCR, and the TCRdb table lists in-frame clones only, not all of them. D and trimming come from the DNA, and the V and J calls and clone size come from that table. The data show about 160,000 clones, about 86% seen once. Per germline, CDR1 MNHEY and CDR2 SVGEGT. Trimming removed 6 bases from V and 0 bases from J, with 11 bases in between. This CDR3 is 14 amino acids long. Sequencing was done on a sample of peripheral blood. V usage is TRBV6-2 or TRBV6-3 and J usage is TRBJ1-2; a weak D match, TRBD1 (6 bases). This TCR came from a man between 65 and 79 years old with acute or convalescent COVID-19. CDR3 protein: CASSRQDANYGYTF. DNA of the CDR3: TGTGCCAGCAGCCGACAGGACGCTAACTATGGCTACACCTTC.